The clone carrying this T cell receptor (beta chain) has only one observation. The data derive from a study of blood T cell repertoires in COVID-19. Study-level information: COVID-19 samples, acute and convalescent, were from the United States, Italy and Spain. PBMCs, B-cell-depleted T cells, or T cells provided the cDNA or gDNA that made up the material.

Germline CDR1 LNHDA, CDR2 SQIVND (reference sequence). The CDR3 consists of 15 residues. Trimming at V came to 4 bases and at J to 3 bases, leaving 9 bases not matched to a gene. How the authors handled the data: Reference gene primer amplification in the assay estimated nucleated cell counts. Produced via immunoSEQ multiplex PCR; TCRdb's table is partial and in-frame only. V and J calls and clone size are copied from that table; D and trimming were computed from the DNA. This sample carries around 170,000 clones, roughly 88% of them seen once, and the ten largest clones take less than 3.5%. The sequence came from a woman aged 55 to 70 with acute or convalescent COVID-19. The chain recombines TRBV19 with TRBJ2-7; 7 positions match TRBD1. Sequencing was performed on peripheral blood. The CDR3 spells CASSSPGTALYEQYF. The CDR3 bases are TGTGCCAGTAGTAGCCCCGGGACAGCCCTCTACGAGCAGTACTTC. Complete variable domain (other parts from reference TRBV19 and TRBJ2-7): DGGITQSPKYLFRKEGQNVTLSCEQNLNHDAMYWYRQDPGQGLRLIYYSQIVNDFQKGDIAEGYSVSREKKESFPLTVTSAQKNPTAFYLCASSSPGTALYEQYFGPGTRLTVT.